This TCR beta chain was retrieved from a study of blood T cells in healthy people across ages. Every sample yielded at least 6.5 million isolated PBMCs. With regard to this clonotype: The antigen is unknown.

It was with a sample-barcoded 5' primer and a J-beta primer mix that a second PCR of about 7 to 12 cycles was run. TCRdb passed the 5' RACE reads through MiXCR, listing each CDR3 protein once. Found here are 780,000 or so distinct CDR3 sequences, 45% to 70% of them singletons; the top ten hold roughly 24%. Findings and caveats of the study: Per million T cells, TCR beta diversity dropped roughly linearly as age increased.

Germline V gives CDR1 DFQATT, CDR2 SNEGSKA (reference sequence). V shed 3 bases, J shed 6 bases, and the junction held 5 bases outside the gene matches. This CDR3 has 13 residues. This chain connects TRBV20-1 to TRBJ2-1, with 7 bases lining up with TRBD1. The receptor's source is a man in his forties in good health. Sequenced input: blood. CDR3 residues: CSARDRLPNEQFF. The CDR3 DNA sequence: TGCAGTGCTAGGGACAGGCTCCCCAATGAGCAGTTCTTC.